These 23 T cell receptor beta chains were all obtained from the same sample, sequenced in a study of regulatory T cells in long-lasting Graves disease. To make TCR beta libraries, researchers used iRepertoire HTBI primers and Arm-PCR of CDR3 regions. TCRdb processed the multiplex PCR reads anew with MiXCR; each CDR3 protein has one entry. Among about 330,000 distinct CDR3 sequences listed, around 15% were seen once. This sample's time point: newly diagnosed GD, antithyroid drugs for less than 3 months. PBMC-derived RNA was used for the TCR library. This sample also belongs to another study, concerning T cells in Graves' hyperthyroidism and ophthalmopathy.

Specimen: peripheral blood mononuclear cells (PBMCs), collected at new diagnosis, from a patient treated with antithyroid drugs. The receptors were gathered from a woman between 18 and 30 years old with Graves disease.

This clonotype was counted at least ten times. The rearrangement uses TRBV5-6 and TRBJ2-1, with D possibly TRBD2 on 5 matching bases. V was pared by 4 bases and J by 1 base, with 24 bases between. The germline gives CDR1 SGHDT, CDR2 YYEEEE. This CDR3 is built from 19 residues. The CDR3 here is CASSPTSGPRAGSYNEQFF. DNA for the CDR3: TGTGCCAGCAGCCCCACTTCGGGTCCGAGGGCCGGTTCCTACAATGAGCAGTTCTTC.

This clonotype was observed a few times. The rearrangement uses TRBV20-1 and TRBJ1-5; 9 nucleotides align to TRBD1. J gave up 7 bases and V 6 bases, and 7 bases lay outside the gene matches. Germline lookup yields CDR1 DFQATT and CDR2 SNEGSKA (reference sequence). The CDR3 totals 13 residues. The CDR3 region is CSAKGQGYQPQHF. The CDR3, as DNA: TGCAGTGCGAAGGGACAGGGATACCAGCCCCAGCATTTT.

The table lists this clonotype with many counts. The gene calls are TRBV11-2 and TRBJ2-6; the D gene is possibly TRBD2 (6 bases). In germline, CDR1 is SGHAT, CDR2 FQNNGV. This CDR3 is 17 amino acids long. The V and J ends lost 5 bases and 0 bases respectively, with 14 bases between them. The CDR3 nucleotides are TGTGCCAGCAGCCTCCTGGGGAGGTCCTCTGGGGCCAACGTCCTGACTTTC. Translated, it gives CASSLLGRSSGANVLTF.

V is TRBV5-1 and J is TRBJ2-2; tentatively, D is TRBD1 or TRBD2 (5 bases each). This CDR3 contains 16 residues. Looked up from germline, CDR1 is SGHRS and CDR2 is YFSETQ. Trimming cost V 1 base and J 5 bases, with 15 bases left between them. CDR3 bases: TGCGCCAGCAGCTTGATTTCGAGGGGCCGGACCGGGGAGCTGTTTTTT. It translates to CASSLISRGRTGELFF. The variable domain in full, with the rest retrieved from reference TRBV5-1 and TRBJ2-2, is KAGVTQTPRYLIKTRGQQVTLSCSPISGHRSVSWYQQTPGQGLQFLFEYFSETQRNKGNFPGRFSGRQFSNSRSEMNVSTLELGDSALYLCASSLISRGRTGELFFGEGSRLTVL.

This clonotype was counted a few times. The rearrangement joins TRBV27 to TRBJ1-5, with D maybe TRBD1 (5 bases). Germline-derived CDR1 and CDR2 are MNHEY and SMNVEV (reference sequence). The germline V and J ends were trimmed by 1 base and 2 bases, with 12 bases remaining between them. This CDR3 spans 16 amino acids. The CDR3 bases are TGTGCCAGCAGTTTATGGGGAGGGGAAGGCAATCAGCCCCAGCATTTT. Protein: CASSLWGGEGNQPQHF.

Ten or more counts support this clonotype. The chain has TRBV20-1 and TRBJ2-1; a possible D gene is TRBD2 (6 bases). This CDR3 has 14 amino acids. V lost 1 base and J lost 6, with 13 bases in between. From germline, CDR1 is DFQATT and CDR2 SNEGSKA (reference sequence). CDR3 coding DNA: TGCAGTGCTAGAGGGGGGACTTTCCCCAATGAGCAGTTCTTC. Amino acids: CSARGGTFPNEQFF.

This clonotype showed up just a few times. J is TRBJ2-3 and V is TRBV27; D gene ambiguous. The V end lost 5 bases, the J end lost 5 bases, and 14 bases lay between the germline ends. CDR1 is MNHEY, CDR2 SMNVEV, per germline (reference sequence). The CDR3 runs 14 residues. CDR3 DNA sequence: TGTGCCAGCAGTCCACTCCCGCCTGGAGATACGCAGTATTTT. Translated, it gives CASSPLPPGDTQYF.

This clonotype was observed at least ten times. This chain uses TRBV6-1 with TRBJ2-7; D may be TRBD1 (6 bases). The CDR3 contains 15 residues. Germline CDR1 is MNHNS and CDR2 is SASEGT. V was cut by 7 bases and J by 3 bases, with 19 bases left in between. The CDR3: CASTQRGTLLYEQYF. The CDR3 bases are TGTGCCAGCACCCAGAGGGGGACGCTCCTCTACGAGCAGTACTTC.

The chain is built from TRBV29-1 and TRBJ2-4, with D possibly being TRBD2 (7 bases). This CDR3 is 12 amino acids long. Germline V gene data show CDR1 as SQVTM and CDR2 as ANQGSEA. V was clipped by 6 bases and J by 6 bases, with 12 bases between them. For the CDR3, the DNA is TGCAGCGTGGCGGGGGCCGTAAACATTCAGTACTTC. Amino acids: CSVAGAVNIQYF.

The gene calls are TRBV20-1 and TRBJ2-7; 8 bases agree with TRBD1. Germline V gene lookup returns CDR1 DFQATT and CDR2 SNEGSKA (reference sequence). V lost 3 bases and J lost 2; bases outside the gene matches: 12. The CDR3 has 16 amino acids. The CDR3 spells CSASPGGRLFPYEQYF. The CDR3 coding sequence is TGCAGTGCTAGTCCAGGGGGCCGCCTTTTCCCCTACGAGCAGTACTTC.

This clonotype was observed at least ten times. V and J are TRBV18 and TRBJ1-1; a possible D gene is TRBD1 (5 bases). The CDR3 totals 15 residues. V dropped 6 bases and J dropped 0 bases, with 14 bases sitting between them. Germline V gives CDR1 KGHSH, CDR2 LQKENI. The CDR3 reads CASSDRGVMNTEAFF. The CDR3 coding sequence is TGTGCCAGCTCGGATAGAGGGGTTATGAACACTGAAGCTTTCTTT. The full variable domain, with the rest looked up from reference TRBV18 and TRBJ1-1, is NAGVMQNPRHLVRRRGQEARLRCSPMKGHSHVYWYRQLPEEGLKFMVYLQKENIIDESGMPKERFSAEFPKEGPSILRIQQVVRGDSAAYFCASSDRGVMNTEAFFGQGTRLTVV.

The chain employs TRBV11-2 and TRBJ2-3; the match to TRBD2 covers 9 bases. V gave up 2 bases and J gave up 5 bases; unmatched junction bases: 5. CDR3 length: 15 residues. Germline CDR1 SGHAT, CDR2 FQNNGV. The chain's CDR3 is CASSLLAGMVDTQYF. The CDR3 DNA reads TGTGCCAGCAGCTTACTAGCGGGGATGGTAGATACGCAGTATTTT.

There are a few counts of this clonotype. J is TRBJ2-1 and V is TRBV24-1; 9 bases line up with TRBD1. J gave up 15 bases and V 5 bases, and 4 bases lay outside the gene matches. The germline gives CDR1 KGHDR, CDR2 SFDVKD. This CDR3 is 11 amino acids long. CDR3 sequence reads: CATSGDRDRFF. DNA for the CDR3: TGTGCCACCAGTGGGGACAGGGACCGGTTCTTC.

The table lists this clonotype with many counts. For the CDR3, the DNA is TGTGCCAGCTCACCCCCGGGATCTGTGGAAAAACTGTTTTTT. Its translation: CASSPPGSVEKLFF. The chain employs TRBV18 and TRBJ1-4; D not certain. Per germline, CDR1 KGHSH and CDR2 LQKENI. The CDR3 runs to 14 residues. V shed 3 bases and J shed 8 bases, with 13 bases lying between them.

The chain couples TRBV20-1 to TRBJ2-1; 9 bases are a match to TRBD2. V lost 5 bases, J lost 1 base, and 15 bases stayed unmatched. CDR3 length equals 18 residues. Germline loops: CDR1 DFQATT, CDR2 SNEGSKA (reference sequence). CDR3 sequence (DNA): TGCAGTGCTTCCCCTCTGGGCGGGAGGGCCGGTTCCTACAATGAGCAGTTCTTC. It codes for CSASPLGGRAGSYNEQFF.

The V call is TRBV19, the J call TRBJ2-7, with D perhaps matching TRBD2 (5 bases). Germline values: CDR1 LNHDA, CDR2 SQIVND (reference sequence). V was clipped by 1 base and J by 4 bases, with 14 bases between them. The CDR3 contains 15 residues. CDR3 protein: CASSIALAPLYEQYF. CDR3 nucleotides: TGTGCCAGTAGTATAGCCCTAGCCCCGCTATACGAGCAGTACTTC.

This clonotype was seen repeatedly, ten times or more. V usage is TRBV3-1 and J usage is TRBJ1-1; D gene ambiguous. The V gene's germline CDR1 is LGHDT and CDR2 YNNKEL (reference sequence). The germline V and J ends were trimmed by 0 bases and 6 bases, with 11 bases remaining between them. The CDR3 loop spans 14 amino acids. The CDR3 DNA is TGTGCCAGCAGCCAAGATCTTCAGGTAGCTGAAGCTTTCTTT. Amino acid sequence: CASSQDLQVAEAFF.

The chain joins TRBV6-1 to TRBJ2-7; no clear D gene. The V end was cut by 8 bases, the J end by 1 base, with 15 bases between. Looked up from germline, CDR1 is MNHNS and CDR2 is SASEGT. This CDR3 contains 14 residues. The CDR3 loop reads CASGRNTLSYEQYF. The CDR3 nucleotides are TGTGCCAGCGGAAGGAATACACTGTCCTACGAGCAGTACTTC.

The table lists this clonotype with a few counts. The chain uses TRBV12-3 or TRBV12-4 and TRBJ1-2, with a weak D call TRBD1 (5 bases). The V gene lost 10 bases and the J gene lost 4 bases, with 19 bases spanning the gap. The CDR3 is made up of 14 amino acids. This CDR3 reads CATKSRDWGYGYTF. CDR3 sequence (DNA): TGTGCCACCAAATCCAGGGACTGGGGCTATGGCTACACCTTC.

This clonotype has a single count. The rearrangement links TRBV10-3 to TRBJ1-4; a weak D match, TRBD1 (6 bases). Deletions cut 8 bases from V and 4 bases from J, with 11 bases between. The CDR3 length is 13 residues. Germline lookup yields CDR1 ENHRY and CDR2 SYGVKD. The CDR3 region is CAIRDISNEKLFF. The CDR3 DNA reads as TGTGCCATCCGGGACATCAGTAATGAAAAACTGTTTTTT.

This clonotype was recorded only once. This chain connects TRBV6-1 to TRBJ2-6; D is uncertain. Germline-derived CDR1 and CDR2 are MNHNS and SASEGT. V lost 4 bases, J lost 1 base, and 14 bases lay in between. This CDR3 spans 17 amino acids. CDR3 in amino acids: CASSGAARVSGANVLTF. The CDR3 nucleotides read TGTGCCAGCAGTGGGGCGGCTAGGGTGTCTGGGGCCAACGTCCTGACTTTC.

This clonotype occurred many times. The chain joins TRBV12-3 or TRBV12-4 to TRBJ2-7; D not certain. V dropped 1 base and J dropped 1 base, with 8 bases sitting between them. The CDR3 is 14 amino acids. This CDR3 is CASSLGATSYEQYF. The CDR3 bases are TGTGCCAGCAGTTTAGGGGCGACTTCCTACGAGCAGTACTTC.

Many counts were recorded for this clonotype. The chain has TRBV18 and TRBJ1-2, with D unclear. The germline V gene encodes CDR1 KGHSH and CDR2 LQKENI. This CDR3 has 15 amino acids. Trimming stripped 3 bases from V and 7 bases from J, with 18 bases between. The CDR3 sequence: CASSPSSVPRSGYTF. The CDR3 coding sequence is TGTGCCAGCTCACCCTCCTCAGTCCCCCGTTCTGGCTACACCTTC.